This entry describes one T cell receptor beta chain. Antigen specificity is unknown. The CDR3 spans 15 residues. The junction had 10 bases not matched to a gene; V was cut back by 5 bases and J by 3 bases. CDR1 DFQATT and CDR2 SNEGSKA come from the germline V gene (reference sequence). One entry per CDR3 protein, called by TCRdb with MiXCR from the 5' RACE reads. This sample yields some 250,000 distinct CDR3 sequences, of which roughly an eighth are seen a single time; under 4.5% belongs to the top ten. The sample is drawn from a study of identical twins. Overall study results and limits: Shared out-of-frame alpha sequences (those common to twins) showed excess low generation probability. Beta out-of-frame sequences showed weaker excess twin sharing.

This sample was also put to use in a study of yellow fever vaccine responses in identical twins.

The chain joins TRBV20-1 to TRBJ2-3; TRBD1 matches at 8 bases. The sequence came from a woman aged 18-35 years in good health. Sequencing used memory (CD45RO+) T cells sorted from blood. This CDR3 reads CSACRAGGFTDTQYF. CDR3 nucleotide sequence: TGCAGTGCTTGTCGGGCAGGGGGCTTTACAGATACGCAGTATTTT.